The source of this T cell receptor beta chain is a study of T cell responses to AZD1222 COVID-19 vaccine. General study results and limits: Donors were largely white British and mainly female; clonal diversity was possibly underestimated. Spike was spanned by vaccine-associated CD4 TCRs, which were dominant at 160-218 and 743-854.

Here immunoSEQ multiplex PCR was the method, and the copy in TCRdb shows in-frame clones only, minus some. In the table there are nearly 90,000 clones, nearly 90% of which are singletons. This CDR3 comprises 15 residues. Deletions cut 0 bases from V and 7 bases from J, with 12 bases between. Germline V gene data show CDR1 as MRHNA and CDR2 as SNTAGT. To note about this clone: Its antigen is not known.

The material was peripheral blood, obtained on day 0 of AZD1222 vaccination. The sequence was collected from an adult in good health. The V call is TRBV6-4, the J call TRBJ1-4; D possibly corresponds to TRBD1 (5 bases). CDR3 sequence: CASSDSSGAGEKLFF. DNA of the CDR3: TGTGCCAGCAGTGACTCGTCCGGGGCCGGTGAAAAACTGTTTTTT.